Listed below are T cell receptor beta chains from one sample, sequenced in a study of OX40 agonist ivuxolimab in advanced cancers. Here immunoSEQ multiplex PCR was the method, and the copy in TCRdb shows in-frame clones only, minus some. This sample has around 67,000 clones; about 88% occur once, and the top ten carry roughly 2%. This material consisted of CD4+ or CD8+ T cells sorted from blood, taken in a trial of the OX40 agonist ivuxolimab. The receptors derive from an adult with an advanced solid tumor such as melanoma, head and neck, liver or kidney cancer. Both conserved end residues are part of each CDR3. The order of the fields is J gene, V gene, clone size, D gene, CDR3 protein, CDR3 DNA. A D gene is named only where the DNA matches it firmly. The size of a clone is reported for some rows only, either as once, few or many, or as a class for expanded clones.

j_gene: TRBJ2-1; v_gene: TRBV10-3; abundance: -; d_gene: -; CDR3aa: CAISDKGRSSSYNEQFF; CDR3nt: TGTGCCATCAGTGATAAGGGGCGATCGAGCTCCTACAATGAGCAGTTCTTC
j_gene: TRBJ2-5; v_gene: TRBV20-1; abundance: -; d_gene: -; CDR3aa: CSAGRETQYF; CDR3nt: TGCAGTGCCGGAAGGGAGACCCAGTACTTC
j_gene: TRBJ1-3; v_gene: TRBV18; abundance: -; d_gene: -; CDR3aa: CASSFTSGRSSGNTIYF; CDR3nt: TGTGCCAGCTCATTCACTTCGGGGAGATCGTCTGGAAACACCATATATTTT
j_gene: TRBJ2-5; v_gene: TRBV29-1; abundance: -; d_gene: TRBD1; CDR3aa: CSVQQGARETQYF; CDR3nt: TGCAGCGTTCAACAGGGGGCTCGGGAGACCCAGTACTTC
j_gene: TRBJ2-2; v_gene: TRBV15; abundance: -; d_gene: -; CDR3aa: CATSREGAGELFF; CDR3nt: TGTGCCACCAGCAGAGAGGGGGCCGGGGAGCTGTTTTTT
j_gene: TRBJ2-6; v_gene: TRBV5-1; abundance: -; d_gene: -; CDR3aa: CASRAVGPNVLTF; CDR3nt: TGCGCCAGCCGCGCGGTCGGGCCCAACGTCCTGACTTTC
j_gene: TRBJ2-1; v_gene: TRBV18; abundance: few; d_gene: TRBD2; CDR3aa: CASSPIAGGRSEQFF; CDR3nt: TGTGCCAGCTCACCTATAGCGGGGGGTCGTTCTGAGCAGTTCTTC
j_gene: TRBJ2-1; v_gene: TRBV6-4; abundance: -; d_gene: TRBD1; CDR3aa: CASSNSGGNQFF; CDR3nt: TGTGCCAGCAGCAATTCAGGGGGAAATCAGTTCTTC
j_gene: TRBJ2-7; v_gene: TRBV28; abundance: -; d_gene: TRBD2; CDR3aa: CASRQAGGPQVLYEQYF; CDR3nt: TGTGCCAGCAGGCAAGCGGGAGGGCCTCAGGTCCTTTACGAGCAGTACTTC
j_gene: TRBJ1-6; v_gene: TRBV4-2; abundance: -; d_gene: -; CDR3aa: CASSQEESYNSPLHF; CDR3nt: TGTGCCAGCAGCCAAGAGGAGTCCTATAATTCACCCCTCCACTTT
j_gene: TRBJ2-2; v_gene: TRBV10-1; abundance: -; d_gene: -; CDR3aa: CASSVGLDTGELFF; CDR3nt: TGCGCCAGCAGTGTTGGACTTGATACCGGGGAGCTGTTTTTT
j_gene: TRBJ2-1; v_gene: TRBV2; abundance: once; d_gene: -; CDR3aa: CASRQDLRDEQFF; CDR3nt: TGTGCCAGCAGGCAGGACTTGCGCGATGAGCAGTTCTTC
j_gene: TRBJ2-2; v_gene: TRBV7-3; abundance: -; d_gene: TRBD1; CDR3aa: CASSLSPGTATGELFF; CDR3nt: TGTGCCAGCAGCTTAAGCCCCGGGACAGCGACCGGGGAGCTGTTTTTT
j_gene: TRBJ2-3; v_gene: TRBV11-2; abundance: few; d_gene: TRBD2; CDR3aa: CASSFAGTTTDTQYF; CDR3nt: TGTGCCAGCAGCTTTGCAGGGACTACCACAGATACGCAGTATTTT
j_gene: TRBJ1-2; v_gene: TRBV6-6; abundance: -; d_gene: TRBD1; CDR3aa: CASTHPGGDYGYTF; CDR3nt: TGTGCCAGCACCCATCCAGGGGGGGACTATGGCTACACCTTC
j_gene: TRBJ2-7; v_gene: TRBV9; abundance: medium-sized; d_gene: -; CDR3aa: CASSVAATGLYEQYF; CDR3nt: TGTGCCAGCAGCGTCGCGGCCACAGGGCTGTACGAGCAGTACTTC
j_gene: TRBJ1-6; v_gene: TRBV19; abundance: -; d_gene: -; CDR3aa: CASTGGSSYNSPLHF; CDR3nt: TGTGCCAGTACGGGCGGGAGCTCCTATAATTCACCCCTCCACTTT
j_gene: TRBJ2-5; v_gene: TRBV7-9; abundance: once; d_gene: TRBD2; CDR3aa: CASSSVSGGGTQYF; CDR3nt: TGTGCCAGCAGCTCCGTTTCGGGAGGGGGGACCCAGTACTTC
j_gene: TRBJ2-6; v_gene: TRBV28; abundance: -; d_gene: -; CDR3aa: CASSEGGSGANVLTF; CDR3nt: TGTGCCAGCAGTGAAGGAGGCTCTGGGGCCAACGTCCTGACTTTC
j_gene: TRBJ1-1; v_gene: TRBV6-6; abundance: -; d_gene: TRBD1; CDR3aa: CASRGTGGNTEAFF; CDR3nt: TGTGCCAGCAGAGGGACAGGGGGGAACACTGAAGCTTTCTTT
j_gene: TRBJ2-1; v_gene: TRBV25-1; abundance: -; d_gene: TRBD2; CDR3aa: CASSGTSGGSYNEQFF; CDR3nt: TGTGCCAGCAGTGGCACTAGCGGGGGGTCCTACAATGAGCAGTTCTTC
j_gene: TRBJ1-5; v_gene: TRBV18; abundance: -; d_gene: -; CDR3aa: CASSQGVSNQPQHF; CDR3nt: TGTGCCAGCTCACAGGGGGTGAGCAATCAGCCCCAGCATTTT
j_gene: TRBJ1-1; v_gene: TRBV2; abundance: -; d_gene: -; CDR3aa: CASSEDVANTEAFF; CDR3nt: TGTGCCAGCAGTGAAGATGTGGCGAACACTGAAGCTTTCTTT
j_gene: TRBJ2-7; v_gene: TRBV19; abundance: once; d_gene: -; CDR3aa: CASSDPLGDTGYEQYF; CDR3nt: TGTGCCAGTAGTGATCCGCTGGGGGACACCGGCTACGAGCAGTACTTC
j_gene: TRBJ1-2; v_gene: TRBV6-1; abundance: -; d_gene: TRBD1; CDR3aa: CASSTGTASNYGYTF; CDR3nt: TGTGCCAGCAGTACAGGGACAGCATCTAACTATGGCTACACCTTC
j_gene: TRBJ1-1; v_gene: TRBV2; abundance: -; d_gene: -; CDR3aa: CASSARLINTEAFF; CDR3nt: TGTGCCAGCAGCGCGAGACTTATCAACACTGAAGCTTTCTTT
j_gene: TRBJ2-2; v_gene: TRBV6-6; abundance: -; d_gene: -; CDR3aa: CASSYLTGTGELFF; CDR3nt: TGTGCCAGCAGTTATTTGACGGGAACCGGGGAGCTGTTTTTT
j_gene: TRBJ2-1; v_gene: TRBV10-1; abundance: -; d_gene: TRBD2; CDR3aa: CASSETTLAWNEQFF; CDR3nt: TGCGCCAGCAGTGAGACCACACTAGCGTGGAATGAGCAGTTCTTC
j_gene: TRBJ2-3; v_gene: TRBV7-2; abundance: -; d_gene: TRBD2; CDR3aa: CASTFGLAGGLQYF; CDR3nt: TGTGCCAGCACCTTCGGACTAGCGGGGGGCCTGCAGTATTTT
j_gene: TRBJ1-3; v_gene: TRBV28; abundance: -; d_gene: TRBD1; CDR3aa: CASSLPGGSASGNTIYF; CDR3nt: TGTGCCAGCAGTTTACCAGGGGGCTCCGCCTCTGGAAACACCATATATTTT
j_gene: TRBJ2-3; v_gene: TRBV4-3; abundance: -; d_gene: TRBD1; CDR3aa: CASSQRTGDTQYF; CDR3nt: TGCGCCAGCAGCCAGCGGACAGGGGATACGCAGTATTTT
j_gene: TRBJ1-1; v_gene: TRBV6-6; abundance: -; d_gene: TRBD1; CDR3aa: CASSPRGRANTEAFF; CDR3nt: TGTGCCAGCAGTCCTAGGGGGCGCGCGAACACTGAAGCTTTCTTT
j_gene: TRBJ1-2; v_gene: TRBV29-1; abundance: -; d_gene: -; CDR3aa: CSVPLPTDNYGYTF; CDR3nt: TGCAGCGTTCCGCTCCCGACAGACAACTATGGCTACACCTTC
j_gene: TRBJ1-2; v_gene: TRBV6-1; abundance: -; d_gene: -; CDR3aa: CASSEYVAVTNYGYTF; CDR3nt: TGTGCCAGCAGTGAATATGTAGCCGTCACTAACTATGGCTACACCTTC
j_gene: TRBJ1-2; v_gene: TRBV20-1; abundance: -; d_gene: -; CDR3aa: CSALQAGGYTF; CDR3nt: TGCAGTGCTCTCCAGGCGGGCGGCTACACCTTC
j_gene: TRBJ2-7; v_gene: TRBV5-1; abundance: -; d_gene: -; CDR3aa: CASSLTRGSGTYEQYF; CDR3nt: TGCGCCAGCAGCTTAACCCGGGGCAGTGGGACCTACGAGCAGTACTTC
j_gene: TRBJ2-5; v_gene: TRBV10-3; abundance: -; d_gene: TRBD2; CDR3aa: CAISGTSGGSSETQYF; CDR3nt: TGTGCCATCAGTGGCACTAGCGGGGGGTCGTCGGAGACCCAGTACTTC
j_gene: TRBJ2-7; v_gene: TRBV6-6; abundance: -; d_gene: -; CDR3aa: CASSLDTRSYEQYF; CDR3nt: TGTGCCAGCAGTTTAGACACCCGCTCCTACGAGCAGTACTTC
j_gene: TRBJ1-5; v_gene: TRBV15; abundance: -; d_gene: -; CDR3aa: CATSPDGRSNQPQHF; CDR3nt: TGTGCCACCAGCCCGGACGGGCGTAGCAATCAGCCCCAGCATTTT
j_gene: TRBJ2-3; v_gene: TRBV7-8; abundance: -; d_gene: TRBD2; CDR3aa: CASSRTSGGTGTQYF; CDR3nt: TGTGCCAGCAGTCGGACTAGCGGGGGGACGGGTACGCAGTATTTT
j_gene: TRBJ1-5; v_gene: TRBV6-5; abundance: -; d_gene: -; CDR3aa: CASSYSGGAQPQHF; CDR3nt: TGTGCCAGCAGTTACTCGGGGGGGGCTCAGCCCCAGCATTTT
j_gene: TRBJ2-1; v_gene: TRBV14; abundance: -; d_gene: -; CDR3aa: CASSLGTISGEQFF; CDR3nt: TGTGCCAGCAGCCTAGGGACGATTTCGGGGGAGCAGTTCTTC
j_gene: TRBJ2-1; v_gene: TRBV4-1; abundance: -; d_gene: TRBD2; CDR3aa: CASSQVPKLAGANEQFF; CDR3nt: TGCGCCAGCAGCCAAGTCCCCAAACTAGCGGGAGCCAATGAGCAGTTCTTC
j_gene: TRBJ1-5; v_gene: TRBV4-2; abundance: -; d_gene: -; CDR3aa: CASSQGAYSNQPQHF; CDR3nt: TGTGCCAGCAGCCAGGGGGCTTATAGCAATCAGCCCCAGCATTTT
j_gene: TRBJ2-7; v_gene: TRBV2; abundance: -; d_gene: TRBD1; CDR3aa: CASSRTGGYEQYF; CDR3nt: TGTGCCAGCAGTCGGACAGGGGGCTACGAGCAGTACTTC
j_gene: TRBJ1-1; v_gene: TRBV19; abundance: -; d_gene: -; CDR3aa: CASSPGRGTEAFF; CDR3nt: TGTGCCAGTAGTCCCGGGAGGGGAACTGAAGCTTTCTTT
j_gene: TRBJ2-7; v_gene: TRBV5-1; abundance: once; d_gene: TRBD2; CDR3aa: CASSLVLAGAYNEQYF; CDR3nt: TGCGCCAGCAGCTTGGTACTAGCGGGAGCTTATAACGAGCAGTACTTC
j_gene: TRBJ1-2; v_gene: TRBV27; abundance: few; d_gene: -; CDR3aa: CASSLFPGRYTF; CDR3nt: TGTGCCAGCAGTTTATTTCCGGGGCGCTACACCTTC
j_gene: TRBJ1-1; v_gene: TRBV30; abundance: few; d_gene: -; CDR3aa: CAWSSPTEAFF; CDR3nt: TGTGCCTGGAGTTCTCCCACTGAAGCTTTCTTT
j_gene: TRBJ2-1; v_gene: TRBV14; abundance: -; d_gene: TRBD2; CDR3aa: CASSQDLGTSGRYNEQFF; CDR3nt: TGTGCCAGCAGCCAAGATCTCGGGACTAGCGGGAGATACAATGAGCAGTTCTTC
j_gene: TRBJ2-5; v_gene: TRBV10-3; abundance: -; d_gene: -; CDR3aa: CAIRADGPGQYF; CDR3nt: TGTGCCATCAGGGCGGACGGGCCGGGTCAGTACTTC
j_gene: TRBJ2-6; v_gene: TRBV5-4; abundance: -; d_gene: TRBD1; CDR3aa: CASSLGGGISGANVLTF; CDR3nt: TGTGCCAGCAGCTTGGGAGGGGGCATCTCTGGGGCCAACGTCCTGACTTTC
j_gene: TRBJ2-7; v_gene: TRBV19; abundance: -; d_gene: -; CDR3aa: CASSSRRGTEDYEQYF; CDR3nt: TGTGCCAGTAGTAGCCGGCGGGGGACAGAAGACTACGAGCAGTACTTC
j_gene: TRBJ1-5; v_gene: TRBV28; abundance: -; d_gene: TRBD1; CDR3aa: CASSSQGAGNQPQHF; CDR3nt: TGTGCCAGCAGTTCACAGGGGGCGGGCAATCAGCCCCAGCATTTT
j_gene: TRBJ1-6; v_gene: TRBV5-6; abundance: once; d_gene: -; CDR3aa: CASSAVGQGYSPLHF; CDR3nt: TGTGCCAGCAGCGCGGTTGGGCAGGGCTATTCACCCCTCCACTTT